Sequencing of this T cell receptor (beta chain) was carried out in a study of blood T cell repertoires in COVID-19 (dated by TCRdb to about 2020). Some background on the complete study: The collaborator samples originated in the United States, Italy and Spain and spanned the acute and convalescent phases of COVID-19. A de-identified subject ID, COVID-19 status, age in years and sex were almost always included in the sample metadata. Where HLA class I and class II types were available, the types were taken from metadata supplied by the sample provider, not from assay-based typing. The repertoires were released in a freely available public database meant as a resource for research on the immune response to SARS-CoV-2. The samples were drawn from the first 160 participants of the ongoing ImmuneRACE study and from over 950 subjects provided by 6 global collaborators. Subjects who had been exposed to COVID-19, were actively infected with it, or had recovered from it provided the deeply sampled blood TCRbeta repertoires that made up the dataset. The prospective study material was composed of cDNA or gDNA derived from T cells, B-cell-depleted T cells, or PBMCs.

V drops 3 bases and J drops 0 bases, leaving 9 bases in between. CDR1 and CDR2, per the germline V gene (reference sequence), are SSHAT and FNYEAQ. The CDR3 sequence holds 15 residues, the cysteine and phenylalanine included. This entry keeps only the CDR3 DNA: 45 bases, framed from base 1. Whole blood was collected in K2EDTA tubes by collaborating institutions according to the institutions' own protocols. For TCRbeta analysis, collaborators shipped samples in one of three forms: frozen whole blood, isolated PBMCs, or DNA extracted from either of those sample types. Summary of the overall study and its limitations: The quantity of clinical and demographic metadata differed by source and by participant and was supplied without curation.

As for this clone: The antigen this receptor binds is unknown. Base qualities are not recorded, but no much larger clone differs from it by a single base.

TCRbeta CDR3 regions were amplified from genomic DNA using the immunoSEQ Assay, a bias-controlled multiplex PCR. Under the source paper's analysis protocol: Nucleated cell counts per sample were estimated from amplification of reference gene primers within the assay. To quantify the absolute abundance of each unique TCRbeta CDR3 rearrangement, sequence reads were collapsed and filtered. For each sample, productive Simpson clonality was calculated as the square root of Simpson's diversity index over productive rearrangements. Entries here come from immuneACCESS through TCRdb and include only in-frame sequences with V and J called. Some clones fail to appear in such tables; in the studies checked, an unresolved V gene covers under half of the shortfall, and the cause of the remainder is unknown. The DNA was the basis for D and trimming; V, J and clone size are from that table. Within this sample are approximately 200,000 clones, with about nine tenths of them counted one time only. The ten largest make up approximately 1.7% of the sample.

The sequence links TRBV7-7 to TRBJ2-1; perhaps TRBD1 is the D gene, with 5 bases matching. The receptor was derived from a man in his 70s with acute or convalescent COVID-19. The sequenced material came from peripheral blood. The sequenced DNA is TGTGCCAGCAGCTTGACAGCTAGCTCCTACAATGAGCAGTTCTTC. Its product reads: CASSLTASSYNEQFF.